These 30 T cell receptor beta chains originate from one sample sequenced in a study of blood T cells in healthy people across ages. The second PCR ran roughly 7 to 11 cycles with a sample-barcoded 5' primer and J-beta primers. TCRdb analysed the 5' RACE reads with MiXCR anew, one entry per CDR3 protein. This table holds some 900,000 distinct CDR3 sequences, about 48% found once. The sequencing sample was made of blood. These receptors all stem from a man aged 30 to 45 in good health.

This clonotype was seen more than once but under ten times. The V gene is TRBV9, the J gene TRBJ1-4; the D is unclear. Trimming left V 4 bases short and J 0 bases short, with 4 bases between. This CDR3 spans 13 amino acids. Per germline, CDR1 SGDLS and CDR2 YYNGEE. For the CDR3, the DNA is TGTGCCAGCAGCCGTGCAACTAATGAAAAACTGTTTTTT. Amino acid sequence: CASSRATNEKLFF.

This rearrangement joins TRBV7-2 to TRBJ1-1; D remains unclear. There are 11 residues in the CDR3. CDR1 and CDR2 (germline): SGHTA, FQGNSA. Trimming shortened V by 3 bases and J by 5 bases, and 4 bases separated the two germline ends. As DNA, the CDR3 is TGTGCCAGCAGCTTCATTACTGAAGCTTTCTTT. Its translation is CASSFITEAFF.

The chain is built from TRBV28 and TRBJ2-7; 7 bases match TRBD1. The CDR3 sequence is 15 residues long. V shed 6 bases and J 0 bases; nucleotides not matched to a gene: 8. Germline CDR1 and CDR2: MDHEN and SYDVKM. CDR3 sequence (DNA): TGTGCCAGCAGGGGTTTGGGACAGCCCTCCTACGAGCAGTACTTC. It encodes CASRGLGQPSYEQYF.

V is TRBV27 and J is TRBJ2-3; possible D gene TRBD1, 6 bases. Per germline, CDR1 MNHEY and CDR2 SMNVEV (reference sequence). This CDR3 has 15 residues. V dropped 7 bases and J dropped 6 bases, with 20 bases sitting between them. CDR3 sequence: CASMYQGSPRDTQYF. The CDR3 DNA is TGTGCCAGCATGTATCAGGGGTCACCACGGGATACGCAGTATTTT.

This clonotype was counted between two and nine times. This chain connects TRBV7-2 to TRBJ2-3; no clear D. Germline V gives CDR1 SGHTA, CDR2 FQGNSA. The CDR3 runs 13 residues. Trimming left V 4 bases short and J 2 bases short, with 7 bases between. The CDR3: CASSWVATDTQYF. In nucleotides, the CDR3 is TGTGCCAGCAGCTGGGTTGCCACAGATACGCAGTATTTT. Based on the CDR3 plus reference TRBV7-2 and TRBJ2-3, the full variable domain is GAGVSQSPSNKVTEKGKDVELRCDPISGHTALYWYRQSLGQGLEFLIYFQGNSAPDKSGLPSDRFSAERTGGSVSTLTIQRTQQEDSAVYLCASSWVATDTQYFGPGTRLTVL.

The J gene is TRBJ1-4, the V gene TRBV14, with D uncertain. The V end was cut by 4 bases, the J end by 8 bases, with 20 bases between. This CDR3 is built from 16 residues. CDR1 is SGHDN, CDR2 FVKESK, per germline. In DNA form, the CDR3 reads TGTGCCAGCAGCCCAGCGGATCCGCTTGTCCCAGAAAAACTGTTTTTT. Its protein product is CASSPADPLVPEKLFF.

The chain has TRBV9 and TRBJ2-2; D gene unclear. V lost 0 bases and J lost 6, with 6 bases in between. The germline V gene has CDR1 SGDLS and CDR2 YYNGEE. This CDR3 contains 13 residues. CDR3: CASSVVAAGELFF. As DNA, the CDR3 is TGTGCCAGCAGCGTAGTTGCGGCCGGGGAGCTGTTTTTT.

This rearrangement joins TRBV4-1 to TRBJ1-2; 8 bases are a match to TRBD1. CDR3 length: 16 residues. After removal of 1 base from V and 4 bases from J, the junction contained 8 bases not matched to a gene. Germline CDR1 and CDR2: MGHRA and YSYEKL. CDR3 bases: TGCGCCAGCAGCCAAGCGTCGGGACAGGCGGTCTATGGCTACACCTTC. Translating it yields CASSQASGQAVYGYTF.

The chain has TRBV7-2 and TRBJ2-3; tentatively, D is TRBD1 (5 bases). Trimming stripped 2 bases from V and 4 bases from J, with 7 bases between. The CDR3 is 13 amino acids. Germline V lookup: CDR1 SGHTA, CDR2 FQGNSA. CDR3 in amino acids: CASSLRTSDTQYF. CDR3 nucleotides: TGTGCCAGCAGCTTAAGGACATCAGATACGCAGTATTTT.

This rearrangement joins TRBV6-2 or TRBV6-3 to TRBJ2-5; D remains unclear. Looked up from germline, CDR1 is MNHEY and CDR2 is SVGEGT. The CDR3 is made up of 14 amino acids. Trimming shortened V by 6 bases and J by 11 bases, and 22 bases separated the two germline ends. This CDR3 reads CASRDPLSYNEQYF. The CDR3 region has the DNA TGTGCCAGCAGAGACCCCCTCTCCTACAATGAGCAGTACTTC.

CDR3 loop: CATSMIGRGQETQYF. The CDR3 nucleotides are TGTGCCACCAGCATGATCGGGCGGGGTCAAGAGACCCAGTACTTC. The chain couples TRBV15 to TRBJ2-5, with D possibly being TRBD2 (6 bases). The germline V and J ends were trimmed by 4 bases and 2 bases, with 14 bases remaining between them. Looked up from germline, CDR1 is LNHNV and CDR2 is YYDKDF (reference sequence). The CDR3 totals 15 residues.

The sample holds many counts of this clonotype. An end of the junction differs from the germline gene, which may be a read error. J is TRBJ1-5 and V is TRBV7-7, with D possibly being TRBD1 (6 bases). The germline V gene has CDR1 SSHAT and CDR2 FNYEAQ (reference sequence). CDR3 length: 17 amino acids. The CDR3 nucleotides read TGTGCTAGCAGCTTAGGGCGAGCAGGGGAAGGCAATCAGCCCCAGCATTTT. Residues: CASSLGRAGEGNQPQHF.

This clonotype came up many times. The V call is TRBV5-1, the J call TRBJ2-1; perhaps D is TRBD1 or TRBD2 (6 bases each). Germline V gene sequence: CDR1 SGHRS, CDR2 YFSETQ. V lost 0 bases and J 10 bases, leaving 8 bases between the germline ends. The CDR3 has 12 amino acids. The CDR3 DNA reads as TGCGCCAGCAGCTTGGCCGGGGGCGAGCAGTTCTTC. Translation: CASSLAGGEQFF.

This clonotype showed up just a few times. The chain uses TRBV7-9 and TRBJ1-6, with 7 positions matching TRBD1. V dropped 4 bases and J dropped 9; count of bases not matched to a gene: 15. The CDR3 loop spans 17 amino acids. Germline CDR1 SEHNR, CDR2 FQNEAQ (reference sequence). Here the CDR3 DNA reads TGTGCCAGCAGCTCCAGCCGGACAGGTCGGGGGGTTTCACCCCTCCACTTT. Its protein product is CASSSSRTGRGVSPLHF. Full variable domain (rest looked up from reference TRBV7-9 and TRBJ1-6): DTGVSQNPRHKITKRGQNVTFRCDPISEHNRLYWYRQTLGQGPEFLTYFQNEAQLEKSRLLSDRFSAERPKGSFSTLEIQRTEQGDSAMYLCASSSSRTGRGVSPLHFGNGTRLTVT.

J is TRBJ2-1 and V is TRBV10-3, with no clear D. The V gene's germline CDR1 is ENHRY and CDR2 SYGVKD. V was shortened by 2 bases and J by 5 bases, with 7 bases between the two germline ends. The CDR3 has 13 amino acids. CDR3 sequence (DNA): TGTGCCATCAGTGAGGGAGATAACAATGAGCAGTTCTTC. Its protein product is CAISEGDNNEQFF.

This chain links TRBV5-1 with TRBJ2-3, with 9 bases lining up with TRBD2. Germline lookup yields CDR1 SGHRS and CDR2 YFSETQ. This CDR3 is 15 amino acids long. The V segment lost 5 bases and the J segment 0 bases; nucleotides outside the gene matches: 4. The CDR3 DNA is TGCGCCAGCAGTTCTAGCGGGGTGAGCACAGATACGCAGTATTTT. This encodes CASSSSGVSTDTQYF.

The J gene is TRBJ2-2, the V gene TRBV7-2; D uncertain. The length of the CDR3 is 13 residues. Trimming took 3 bases from V and 5 from J, leaving 7 bases between them. The germline V gene has CDR1 SGHTA and CDR2 FQGNSA. The chain's CDR3 is CASSLLRTGELFF. DNA of the CDR3: TGTGCCAGCAGCTTGTTGCGAACCGGGGAGCTGTTTTTT.

Only a few counts were recorded for this clonotype. The rearrangement uses TRBV12-3 or TRBV12-4 and TRBJ1-5; perhaps TRBD1 as D (5 bases). V was cut by 7 bases and J by 5 bases, with 12 bases left in between. This CDR3 region has 13 residues. The CDR3 region has the DNA TGTGCCAGCACCGCCGACAGCTATCAGCCCCAGCATTTT. It translates to CASTADSYQPQHF.

With regard to this clonotype: One end of the junction does not line up with germline, which may come from a read error. This chain uses TRBV3-1 with TRBJ2-5, with D unresolved. The CDR3 extends over 11 amino acids. Germline values: CDR1 LGHDT, CDR2 YNNKEL (reference sequence). CDR3 sequence (DNA): TGTGCCAGCAGCCAAGATCGAGTCGTCAACTTC. Translation: CASSQDRVVNF.

This clonotype was counted between two and nine times. V usage is TRBV6-2 or TRBV6-3 and J usage is TRBJ1-2; TRBD1 aligns across 8 bases. The germline gives CDR1 MNHEY, CDR2 SVGEGT. The CDR3 has 14 residues. The trim removed 7 bases at V and 0 bases at J, leaving 4 bases unmatched. CDR3 sequence: CASTPQGANYGYTF. The CDR3 bases are TGTGCCAGCACCCCACAGGGGGCTAACTATGGCTACACCTTC.

Note on this clonotype: Relative to the germline gene, one junction end is altered; a read error may explain this. This chain uses TRBV5-4 with TRBJ2-3, with D perhaps TRBD1 (5 bases). The CDR3 extends over 16 amino acids. From germline, CDR1 is SGHNT and CDR2 YYREEE (reference sequence). CDR3 sequence reads: CASSLAGGAATYTQYF. As DNA, the CDR3 is TGTGCCAGCAGCTTGGCCGGTGGGGCCGCCACATATACGCAGTATTTT.

The chain has TRBV6-6 and TRBJ1-2, with D perhaps TRBD1 (6 bases). Trimming stripped 2 bases from V and 0 bases from J, with 13 bases between. Germline V gene sequence: CDR1 MNHNY, CDR2 SVGAGI (reference sequence). This CDR3 region has 16 residues. Here the CDR3 reads CASSYPGAIANYGYTF. The CDR3 bases are TGTGCCAGCAGTTACCCGGGGGCCATAGCTAACTATGGCTACACCTTC.

This chain connects TRBV11-3 to TRBJ2-1; maybe TRBD2 (5 bases). CDR1 and CDR2 (germline): SGHNT, YENEEA. V was trimmed by 5 bases and J by 9 bases, leaving 20 bases between them. This CDR3 comprises 15 residues. Written as DNA, the CDR3 is TGTGCCAGCAGCCTCCGTCTAGCCCAACTTGGTGAGCAGTTCTTC. Amino acids: CASSLRLAQLGEQFF.

The genes are TRBV28 and TRBJ2-5; 8 nucleotides line up with TRBD1. Matching the DNA end better, TRBJ2-7 makes the J call doubtful. CDR3 length equals 15 residues. Germline V gene lookup returns CDR1 MDHEN and CDR2 SYDVKM. CDR3 in amino acids: CASSPLRQGSTEQYF. The CDR3 nucleotides read TGTGCCAGCAGTCCATTAAGACAGGGGAGCACCGAGCAGTACTTC.

The chain joins TRBV25-1 to TRBJ2-4; a possible D gene is TRBD1 (6 bases). Per germline, CDR1 MGHDK and CDR2 SYGVNS. The CDR3 has 17 residues. V lost 2 bases and J 0 bases, leaving 14 bases between the germline ends. The CDR3 region has the DNA TGTGCCAGCAGTGAAGAGGGCAGGGGTCTAGCCAAAAACATTCAGTACTTC. Translated, it gives CASSEEGRGLAKNIQYF.

Of note for this clonotype: One junction end disagrees with the germline gene, perhaps due to a read error. The rearrangement joins TRBV29-1 to TRBJ1-2; no clear D gene. The CDR3 extends over 11 amino acids. Germline lookup yields CDR1 SQVTM and CDR2 ANQGSEA. CDR3 region: CSVAVASGHTF. DNA of the CDR3: TGCAGCGTCGCAGTAGCGAGTGGCCACACCTTC.

This chain's CDR3 is CSAYSGANYGYTF. The CDR3 region has the DNA TGCAGCGCTTACTCAGGGGCAAACTATGGCTACACCTTC. The chain links TRBV29-1 to TRBJ1-2; D possibly corresponds to TRBD1 (6 bases). Per germline, CDR1 SQVTM and CDR2 ANQGSEA. V lost 7 bases, J lost 2 bases, and 14 bases lay in between. The CDR3 consists of 13 residues.

V is TRBV6-5 and J is TRBJ2-5, with 11 positions matching TRBD2. The germline V gene encodes CDR1 MNHEY and CDR2 SVGAGI. The ends lost 8 bases at V and 4 bases at J; junction bases unmatched: 6. CDR3 length: 14 amino acids. The CDR3 nucleotides are TGTGCCAGCCAACTAGCGGGAGCTTCAGAGACCCAGTACTTC. It codes for CASQLAGASETQYF.

About this clonotype: At one end the junction does not follow the germline gene, possibly because of a read error. The V call is TRBV28, the J call TRBJ1-2, with a weak D call TRBD1 (5 bases). Per germline, CDR1 MDHEN and CDR2 SYDVKM. CDR3 length: 12 amino acids. The CDR3, as DNA: TGTACCAGCAGGGAGGGACTATATGGCTACACCTTC. Amino acid sequence: CTSREGLYGYTF.

This clonotype occurred a few times. The chain uses TRBV20-1 and TRBJ2-3; D is perhaps TRBD2 (5 bases). Germline V gene sequence: CDR1 DFQATT, CDR2 SNEGSKA (reference sequence). Deletions cut 5 bases from V and 0 bases from J, with 15 bases between. The CDR3 contains 15 residues. This chain's CDR3 is CSAVVSATSTDTQYF. Written as DNA, the CDR3 is TGCAGTGCTGTAGTTAGCGCCACTAGCACAGATACGCAGTATTTT.